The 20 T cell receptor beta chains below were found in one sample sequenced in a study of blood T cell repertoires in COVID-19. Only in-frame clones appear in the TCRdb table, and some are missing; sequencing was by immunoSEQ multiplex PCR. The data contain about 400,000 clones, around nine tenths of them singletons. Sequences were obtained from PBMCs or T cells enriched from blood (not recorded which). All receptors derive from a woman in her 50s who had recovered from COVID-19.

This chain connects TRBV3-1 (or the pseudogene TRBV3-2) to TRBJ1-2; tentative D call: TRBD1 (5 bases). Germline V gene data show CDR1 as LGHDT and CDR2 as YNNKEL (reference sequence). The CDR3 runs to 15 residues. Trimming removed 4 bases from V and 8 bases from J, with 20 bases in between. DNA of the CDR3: TGTGCCAGCAGCCCATCGGACAATCCCCGGGAGGGCTACACCTTC. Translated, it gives CASSPSDNPREGYTF.

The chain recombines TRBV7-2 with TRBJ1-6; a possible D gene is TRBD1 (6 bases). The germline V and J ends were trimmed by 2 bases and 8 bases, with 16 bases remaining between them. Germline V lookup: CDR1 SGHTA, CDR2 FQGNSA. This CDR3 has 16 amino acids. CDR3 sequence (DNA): TGTGCCAGCAGCTTATCGCTGAGACAGGCGGATTCACCCCTCCACTTT. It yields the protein CASSLSLRQADSPLHF.

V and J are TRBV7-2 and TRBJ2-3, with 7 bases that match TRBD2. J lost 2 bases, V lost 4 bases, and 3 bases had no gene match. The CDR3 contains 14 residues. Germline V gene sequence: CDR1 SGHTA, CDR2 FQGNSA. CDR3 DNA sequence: TGTGCCAGCAGCTATGGACTAGACACAGATACGCAGTATTTT. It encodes CASSYGLDTDTQYF. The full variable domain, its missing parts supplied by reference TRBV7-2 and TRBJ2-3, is GAGVSQSPSNKVTEKGKDVELRCDPISGHTALYWYRQSLGQGLEFLIYFQGNSAPDKSGLPSDRFSAERTGGSVSTLTIQRTQQEDSAVYLCASSYGLDTDTQYFGPGTRLTVL.

For the CDR3, the DNA is TGTGCCAGCAGGTCGCGGGGGGAGGCTTTCTTT. It specifies CASRSRGEAFF. The genes are TRBV2 and TRBJ1-1; D may be TRBD1 (5 bases). Trimming shortened V by 6 bases and J by 11 bases, and 13 bases separated the two germline ends. The CDR3 consists of 11 residues. Germline V CDR1 and CDR2: SNHLY, FYNNEI.

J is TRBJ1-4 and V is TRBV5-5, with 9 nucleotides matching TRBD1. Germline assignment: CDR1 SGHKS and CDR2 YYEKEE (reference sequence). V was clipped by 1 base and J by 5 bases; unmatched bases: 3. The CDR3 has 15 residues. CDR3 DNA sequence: TGTGCCAGCAGCTTGTGGGACAGGGAAAATGAAAAACTGTTTTTT. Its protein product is CASSLWDRENEKLFF.

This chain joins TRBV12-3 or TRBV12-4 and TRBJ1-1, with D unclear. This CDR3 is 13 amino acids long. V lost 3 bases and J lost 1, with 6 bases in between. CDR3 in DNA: TGTGCCAGCAGTTTCCCCAAGAACACTGAAGCTTTCTTT. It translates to CASSFPKNTEAFF.

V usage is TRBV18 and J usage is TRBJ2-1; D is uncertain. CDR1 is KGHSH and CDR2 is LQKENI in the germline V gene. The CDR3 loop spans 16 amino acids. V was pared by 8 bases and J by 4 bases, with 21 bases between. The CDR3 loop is CASPFTNEVPYNEQFF. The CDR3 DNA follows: TGTGCCAGCCCCTTCACCAACGAGGTTCCATACAATGAGCAGTTCTTC. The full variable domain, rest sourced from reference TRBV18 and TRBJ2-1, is NAGVMQNPRHLVRRRGQEARLRCSPMKGHSHVYWYRQLPEEGLKFMVYLQKENIIDESGMPKERFSAEFPKEGPSILRIQQVVRGDSAAYFCASPFTNEVPYNEQFFGPGTRLTVL.

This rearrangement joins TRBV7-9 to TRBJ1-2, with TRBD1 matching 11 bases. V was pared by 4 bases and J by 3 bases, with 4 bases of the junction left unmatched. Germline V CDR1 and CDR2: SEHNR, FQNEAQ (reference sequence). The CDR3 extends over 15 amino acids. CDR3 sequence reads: CASSSKGQGDYGYTF. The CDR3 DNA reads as TGTGCCAGCAGCTCCAAGGGACAGGGGGACTATGGCTACACCTTC.

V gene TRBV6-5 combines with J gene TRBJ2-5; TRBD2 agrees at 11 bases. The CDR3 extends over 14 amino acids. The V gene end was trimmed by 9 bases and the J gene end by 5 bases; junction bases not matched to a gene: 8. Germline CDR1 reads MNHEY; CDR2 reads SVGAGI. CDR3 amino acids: CASVTSGVSETQYF. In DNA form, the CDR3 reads TGTGCCAGTGTGACTAGCGGGGTTAGTGAGACCCAGTACTTC.

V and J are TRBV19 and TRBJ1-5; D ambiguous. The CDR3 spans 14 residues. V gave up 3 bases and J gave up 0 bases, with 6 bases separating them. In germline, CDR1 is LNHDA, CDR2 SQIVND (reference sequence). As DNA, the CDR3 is TGTGCCAGTAGTATCGCAGGTAGCAATCAGCCCCAGCATTTT. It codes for CASSIAGSNQPQHF.

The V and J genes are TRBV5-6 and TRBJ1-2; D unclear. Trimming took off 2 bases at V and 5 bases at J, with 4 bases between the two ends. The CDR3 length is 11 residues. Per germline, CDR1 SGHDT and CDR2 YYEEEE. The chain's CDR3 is CASSFSYGYTF. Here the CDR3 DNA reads TGTGCCAGCAGCTTCTCTTATGGCTACACCTTC.

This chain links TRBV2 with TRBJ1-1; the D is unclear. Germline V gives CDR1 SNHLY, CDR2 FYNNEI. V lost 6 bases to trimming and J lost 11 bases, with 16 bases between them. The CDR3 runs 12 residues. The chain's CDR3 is CASSLNEEKAFF. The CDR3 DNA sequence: TGTGCCAGCAGCCTCAACGAGGAGAAGGCTTTCTTT.

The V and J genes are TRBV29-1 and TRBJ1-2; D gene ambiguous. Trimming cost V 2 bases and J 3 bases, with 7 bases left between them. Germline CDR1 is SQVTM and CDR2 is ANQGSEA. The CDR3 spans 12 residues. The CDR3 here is CSVELGYYGYTF. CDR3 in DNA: TGCAGCGTTGAACTCGGTTACTATGGCTACACCTTC.

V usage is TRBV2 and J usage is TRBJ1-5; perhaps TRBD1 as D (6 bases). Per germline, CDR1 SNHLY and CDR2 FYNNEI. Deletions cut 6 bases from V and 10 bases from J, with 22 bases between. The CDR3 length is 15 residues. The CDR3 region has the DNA TGTGCCAGCAGCCTCTCCATGACAGGACCGGGACCCCAGCATTTT. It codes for CASSLSMTGPGPQHF.

CDR3 protein: CAWVTSGGYTF. CDR3 coding DNA: TGTGCCTGGGTGACGTCGGGGGGCTACACCTTC. J is TRBJ1-2 and V is TRBV30, with D uncertain. V shed 5 bases and J shed 8 bases, with 12 bases lying between them. Germline CDR1 and CDR2: GTSNPN and SVGIG (reference sequence). CDR3 length: 11 residues.

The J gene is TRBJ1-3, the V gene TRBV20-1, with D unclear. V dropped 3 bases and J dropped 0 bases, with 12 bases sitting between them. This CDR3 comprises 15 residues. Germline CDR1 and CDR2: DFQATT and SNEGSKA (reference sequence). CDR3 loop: CSASDNRHSGNTIYF. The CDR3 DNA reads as TGCAGTGCTAGTGACAACCGACACTCTGGAAACACCATATATTTT.

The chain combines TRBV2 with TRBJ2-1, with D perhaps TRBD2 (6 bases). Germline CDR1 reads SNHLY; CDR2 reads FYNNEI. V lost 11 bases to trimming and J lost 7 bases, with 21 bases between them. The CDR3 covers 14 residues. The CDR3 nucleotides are TGTGCCGGGGTTTATGATGGGGGGAGAAATGAGCAGTTCTTC. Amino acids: CAGVYDGGRNEQFF.

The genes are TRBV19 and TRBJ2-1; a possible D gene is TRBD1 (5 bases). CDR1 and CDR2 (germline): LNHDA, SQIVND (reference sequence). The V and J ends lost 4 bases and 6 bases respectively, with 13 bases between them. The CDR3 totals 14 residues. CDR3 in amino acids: CASSRGRTLNEQFF. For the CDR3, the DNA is TGTGCCAGTAGTAGGGGCAGAACTCTCAATGAGCAGTTCTTC.

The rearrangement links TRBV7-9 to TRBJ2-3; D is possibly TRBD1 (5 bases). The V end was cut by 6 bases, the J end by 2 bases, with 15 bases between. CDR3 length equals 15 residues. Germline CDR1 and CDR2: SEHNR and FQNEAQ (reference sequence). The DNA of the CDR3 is TGTGCCAGCAGACCGGACACCCTGCTCACAGATACGCAGTATTTT. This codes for CASRPDTLLTDTQYF.

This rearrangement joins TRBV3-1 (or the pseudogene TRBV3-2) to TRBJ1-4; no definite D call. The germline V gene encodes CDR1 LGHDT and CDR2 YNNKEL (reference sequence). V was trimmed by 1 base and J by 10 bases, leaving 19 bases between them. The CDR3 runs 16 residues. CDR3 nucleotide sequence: TGTGCCAGCAGCCAAGCAAGCCAGACGACATCAAGAAAACTGTTTTTT. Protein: CASSQASQTTSRKLFF.